This entry concerns a single T cell receptor beta chain. Its antigen is undetermined. These data come from a study of T cell clonotyping in hematopoietic cell transplantation. Produced via immunoSEQ multiplex PCR; TCRdb's table is partial and in-frame only. The top ten hold over 0.65% of the sample, which has roughly 42,000 clones, about 95% seen once. Study-wide results and limits: Pathologically expanded recipient clonotypes increased progressively from day 30 to day 180 as diversity fell.

This CDR3 has 12 amino acids. Looked up from germline, CDR1 is GTSNPN and CDR2 is SVGIG (reference sequence). Between the trimmed V and J ends, which lost 8 bases and 4 bases, there was a span of 14 bases. The sample taken for sequencing was peripheral blood mononuclear cells. The TCR comes from a woman aged 50 to 65 in good health. Some clones in this sample may be carry-over from other donors' samples. The rearrangement links TRBV30 to TRBJ1-1; perhaps TRBD1 as D (6 bases). The CDR3 is CAGSGDSTEAFF. DNA for the CDR3: TGTGCCGGATCAGGGGATTCCACTGAAGCTTTCTTT. Filled out from reference TRBV30 and TRBJ1-1, the complete variable domain reads SQTIHQWPATLVQPVGSPLSLECTVEGTSNPNLYWYRQAAGRGLQLLFYSVGIGQISSEVPQNLSASRPQDRQFILSSKKLLLSDSGFYLCAGSGDSTEAFFGQGTRLTVV.